The rows below give T cell receptor beta chains drawn from one sample of a study of T-cell reconstitution after alpha-beta-depleted transplantation in children. TCRdb passed the PCR reads through MiXCR, listing each CDR3 protein once. The sample carries about 300,000 distinct CDR3 sequences, roughly a tenth recorded once. This specimen consisted of PBMCs, obtained before TCRalphabeta/CD19-depleted stem cell transplant. The source is a boy less than two years old with acute myeloid leukemia, due to receive a stem cell transplant. Both conserved end residues are part of each CDR3. Each record gives: V gene, J gene, CDR3 protein.

TRBV5-6,TRBJ1-1,CASSLLRGREDEAFF
TRBV9,TRBJ2-4,CASSVTSGAKNIQYF
TRBV7-9,TRBJ1-4,CASSYNDLKLFF
TRBV18,TRBJ2-7,CASSPRGFGGQGTDEQYF
TRBV12-3/TRBV12-4,TRBJ2-1,CASSPPHNEQFF
TRBV5-1,TRBJ1-1,CASRPDVDEAFF
TRBV7-7,TRBJ2-2,CASSWGLAGETTGELFF
TRBV3-1,TRBJ2-7,CASGVGEQYF
TRBV6-5,TRBJ2-5,CASSYHRTGGRTQYF
TRBV5-5,TRBJ2-7,CASSLVSSEQYF
TRBV7-9,TRBJ2-5,CASSLDWTEETQYF
TRBV29-1,TRBJ2-3,CSLRGLYTDTQYF
TRBV12-3/TRBV12-4,TRBJ2-3,CASSFGVGTDTQYF